This entry features one TCR beta chain sequence. This clone was counted only a few times. This receptor's antigen is unknown. Base quality data are lacking; no much larger clone is found one base away. In total, fewer than 750 healthy bone marrow donors made up the cohort. At the time of sampling, every cohort member was nominally healthy, though immune exposures that went unrecorded were likely present. The donor tested CMV seropositive and was one of the 289 seropositive cohort members. A peripheral blood sample was collected from each donor, and TCR beta sequencing was performed on peripheral blood mononuclear cells. Genomic DNA extraction from the blood cell samples was performed with the Qiagen DNeasy Blood Extraction Kit. These data belong to a study of cytomegalovirus exposure and HLA in healthy donors (TCRdb year 2017). At the level of the whole study: According to an earlier analysis of around 600 of the donors, some 180 million T cells yielded 90 million to 140 million unique TCR beta sequences and about 300 Gb of sequence data. An early release covering about 600 HLA-typed donors comprised about 320 gigabases of sequencing data and around 80 million unique TCR sequences. The genetic ancestry cluster associated with self-reported Caucasian donors included over 80% of the 350 to 500 genotyped donors. The study aimed to test whether cataloging public T cell receptors could reveal signatures of past pathogen exposure. The T cell repertoires of 700 or so subjects were profiled by immunosequencing and related to cytomegalovirus serostatus. A separate validation cohort of 100 to 150 different subjects was used in addition to the 666-subject first cohort. High-throughput TCR immunosequencing, statistical association of individual TCRs with disease status, and machine learning were combined to predict cytomegalovirus infection status. To study patterns of TCR occurrence, a later analysis re-analyzed previously published TCR beta repertoires from several hundred donors and added high-resolution HLA genotyping. The later analysis used no new phenotypic data to find candidate immune exposures, relying instead on TCR beta sequences and their occurrence across donors. An earlier analysis of nearly 600 of the donors applied high-throughput TCR beta sequencing to assess whether each TCR beta V gene segment acted as functional or pseudogenic. Donor age, sex, ethnicity and CMV serostatus were compiled alongside the repertoire data. A later genetic analysis took genome-wide SNP genotypes for about 65% of the 666 donors and used that subset as a discovery cohort. Every repertoire in the discovery cohort had been generated on one and the same sequencing platform. Both class I and class II loci were covered by HLA typing, at four-digit resolution. The number of typed donors differed by locus: about 629-630 for A, B, C, DRB1 and DQB1; some 500 for DQA1; 600 to 610 for DPA1; and some 430 for DPB1. Roughly 5 DR-DQ haplotypes were treated as single units for association and clustering because of strong linkage in the cohort. Among about 410 genotyped donors of the cohort, an average of approximately 240,000 unique TCR beta nucleotide sequences was sequenced per donor, of which 15% to 20% were non-productive.

The study at large found these results: According to a later analysis, TCR association rates differed among HLA loci, with DRB1 alleles showing the most associated TCRs and HLA-C alleles showing the fewest. In a later analysis, most CMV-associated TCR beta chains were found to appear HLA-restricted, with HLA associations seemingly driven largely by CMV exposure. A group of highly shared sequence variants was considered likely to be a technical artifact of the sequencing pipeline. The study gave a list of about 150 TCR beta chains associated with cytomegalovirus. In this cohort, only TCR beta chains were sequenced, and detectable features were limited by the absence of alpha or paired-chain data. Roughly uniform sequencing depth across donors was assumed in presence/absence analyses, although this assumption may not hold. Over 15 rarely observed V segments, including chromosome 9 orphons, were excluded from the earlier analysis of some 590 of the donors because counts were too low. Because HLA typing was missing for some donors at each locus, association tests included only the typed subset. In vitro tests confirmed that three of the cytomegalovirus-associated TCR beta chains recognize cytomegalovirus antigens. In an earlier analysis of roughly 560 of the donors, most TCR beta V segments were observed in productive rearrangements about 87% or about 30% of the time, broadly matching IMGT annotations. Immune exposure information for the cohort was limited to CMV serostatus. Linkage disequilibrium might explain the correlated functional status among segregating V segments, but an unknown experimental factor could not be excluded. It was suggested by the authors that the approach could potentially be generalized to other disease states and immunological phenotypes. According to a later analysis, parvovirus B19, influenza, CMV and Epstein-Barr virus appeared linked to several top co-occurrence clusters. A later analysis associated about 17,000 TCR beta sequences with specific HLA alleles at a false discovery rate of 0.05. While some public TCRs were present in many individuals, most TCR sequences turned up only very rarely across donors. In a later genetic analysis, a missense DCLRE1C variant was associated with V-gene and J-gene trimming of TCR beta chains, and the association was replicated in an independent cohort. The classifier was reported to diagnose cytomegalovirus status with high specificity and sensitivity in both the original and validation cohorts. A further reported finding was that TCR beta sequences accurately predicted the HLA-A and HLA-B alleles for most subjects in the first cohort. In a later analysis, HLA-associated TCR beta chains showed more clonal expansion and lower generation probabilities than non-associated chains that were equally common. In a later genetic analysis, fewer N-insertions in productive TCRs were reported among donors in an Asian-associated ancestry cluster than the roughly 700-donor mean. When HLA alleles, especially DR and DQ, strongly co-occurred, TCR associations were difficult to assign to individual alleles.

To prepare the library, the immunoSEQ multiplex PCR assay was applied. The multiplex PCR relied on a mix of 60 forward primers for TCR Vbeta segments and 13 reverse primers for TCR Jbeta segments. A multiplex PCR assay on genomic DNA amplified the CDR3 region of rearranged TCR beta genes. The Illumina HiSeq System was used to sequence the amplified TCR beta libraries as 87-base-pair reads. The published analysis was carried out like this. A later analysis counted tens of millions of unique TCR beta chains across the 670 or so repertoires, and around 9.9 million of these chains were shared by at least two donors. A nearest-neighbor algorithm error-corrected the raw reads and collapsed the reads into unique sequences, merging closely related sequences to remove PCR and sequencing errors. V, D and J gene segments were assigned by aligning CDR3 sequences to IMGT reference sequences. Each retained sequence needed at least a six-nucleotide match to both a V gene segment and a J gene segment. A rearrangement counted as productive if the CDR3 had no stop codons and remained in frame with V and J, and every other rearrangement counted as non-productive. CDR3 was defined by IMGT convention, running from the second conserved V-encoded cysteine to the conserved J-encoded phenylalanine. The earlier analysis of 587 of the donors excluded sequences that lacked an unambiguous match to a single V gene segment. An earlier analysis of some 500 of the donors classified V segments as functional when productive rearrangements were above 56.7% and as segregating when the standard deviation between donors was above 5%. A statistical classification framework was built for diagnosing cytomegalovirus status from the catalog of TCR beta chain sequences. In a later analysis, TCR nucleotide sequences were compared against IMGT/GENE-DB human TR gene sequences so that V and J genes could be assigned. In a later analysis, CDR3 sequences and most-parsimonious VDJ recombination scenarios were assigned using the TCRdist pipeline. In a later analysis, each TCR beta chain was defined by its CDR3 amino acid sequence together with its V-gene family, and reads without a unique V-gene family were excluded. A later analysis removed several hundred highly shared, low-generation-probability nucleotide sequences to deal with suspected cross-contamination and a sequencing artifact. A later analysis calculated a clonal expansion index for each public chain from normalized within-repertoire ranks of inferred template counts. A later analysis computed generation probabilities with a VDJ recombination model fitted to out-of-frame rearrangements, and checked the results against IGoR. In a later analysis, TCR-TCR, TCR-HLA and TCR-CMV co-occurrence was scored with hypergeometric tests, and a repertoire-size bias correction was applied to TCR pairs. False discovery rates were estimated in a later analysis by permuting HLA or CMV assignments 20 times. In a later analysis, co-occurring TCRs were grouped using DBSCAN, with TCRdist sequence similarity added in when clustering inside HLA-allele-positive subsets. Repertoires with fewer than 30,000 or more than 120,000 public chains, plus five repertoires with anomalous nucleotide sharing, were excluded from co-occurrence clustering. What TCRdb holds here is the immuneACCESS table cut down to in-frame rearrangements. Part of the clones is not present; checked against another copy, under half of the missing clones reflect an unresolved V gene, and the others are unexplained. The V and J calls and the clone size are those of that table, but D and trimming were determined from the DNA. Counted in this sample were some 190,000 clones; approximately 75% of them appeared once. The ten largest make up under 5% of the sample.

Sequenced sample: PBMCs. This sequence was found in a man in his thirties or forties in good health and CMV-seropositive.

The encoded CDR3 is CASSLIPRDRGLGYGYTF. The DNA reads TGTGCCAGCAGCTTAATCCCCCGGGACAGGGGGCTTGGCTATGGCTACACCTTC. Recombination connected TRBV7-9 to TRBJ1-2; the central 12 bases match TRBD1. The germline V and J ends show losses of 2 bases and 4 bases respectively, and no gene match explains 11 bases of the junction. The CDR3 starts with the cysteine, ends with the phenylalanine, and has 18 residues. Only CDR3 DNA remains: 54 bases, in frame from the first base. CDR1 and CDR2 are drawn from the germline V gene (reference sequence): SEHNR, FQNEAQ.